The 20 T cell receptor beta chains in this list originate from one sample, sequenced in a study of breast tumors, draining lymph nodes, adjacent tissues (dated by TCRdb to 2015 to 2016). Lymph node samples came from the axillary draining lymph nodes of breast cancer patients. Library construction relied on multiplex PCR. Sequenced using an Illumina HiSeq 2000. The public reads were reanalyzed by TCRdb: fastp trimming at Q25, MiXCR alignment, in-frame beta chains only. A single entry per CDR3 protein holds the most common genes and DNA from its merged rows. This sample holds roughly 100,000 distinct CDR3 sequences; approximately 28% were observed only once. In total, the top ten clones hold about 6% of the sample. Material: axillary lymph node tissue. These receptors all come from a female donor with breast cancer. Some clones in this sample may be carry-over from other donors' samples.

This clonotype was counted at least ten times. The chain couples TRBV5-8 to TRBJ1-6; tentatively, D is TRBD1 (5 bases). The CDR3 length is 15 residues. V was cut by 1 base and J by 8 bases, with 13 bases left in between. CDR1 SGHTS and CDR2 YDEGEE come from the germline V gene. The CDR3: CASSLRARDDSPLHF. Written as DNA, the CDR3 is TGTGCCAGCAGCTTGCGGGCCAGGGATGATTCACCCCTCCACTTT.

The CDR3 protein is CATSSGSEQFF. DNA for the CDR3: TGTGCCACATCTAGCGGGAGTGAGCAGTTCTTC. The rearrangement links TRBV2 to TRBJ2-1; 10 bases are shared with TRBD2. This CDR3 spans 11 amino acids. J lost 9 bases, V lost 10 bases, and 3 bases had no gene match. The germline gives CDR1 SNHLY, CDR2 FYNNEI.

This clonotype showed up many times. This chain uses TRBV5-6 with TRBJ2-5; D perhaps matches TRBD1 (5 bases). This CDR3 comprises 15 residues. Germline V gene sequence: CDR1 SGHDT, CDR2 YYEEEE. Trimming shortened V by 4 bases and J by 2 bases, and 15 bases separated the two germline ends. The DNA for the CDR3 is TGTGCCAGCAGCCTCGGAATGGGGCTACAAGAGACCCAGTACTTC. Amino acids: CASSLGMGLQETQYF.

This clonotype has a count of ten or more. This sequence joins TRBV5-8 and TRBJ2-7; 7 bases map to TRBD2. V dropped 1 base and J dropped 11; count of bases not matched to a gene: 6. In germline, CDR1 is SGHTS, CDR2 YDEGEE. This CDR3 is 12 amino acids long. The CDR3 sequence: CASSLKGREEYF. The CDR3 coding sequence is TGTGCCAGCAGCTTGAAGGGGAGGGAAGAGTACTTC.

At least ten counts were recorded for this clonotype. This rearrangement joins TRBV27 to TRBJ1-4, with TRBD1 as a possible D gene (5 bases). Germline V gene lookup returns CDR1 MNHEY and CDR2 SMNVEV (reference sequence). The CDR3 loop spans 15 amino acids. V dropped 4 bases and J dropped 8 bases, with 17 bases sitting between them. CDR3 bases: TGTGCCAGCAGTTCTAAGGGGCAGGGCTCGGAAAAACTGTTTTTT. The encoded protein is CASSSKGQGSEKLFF.

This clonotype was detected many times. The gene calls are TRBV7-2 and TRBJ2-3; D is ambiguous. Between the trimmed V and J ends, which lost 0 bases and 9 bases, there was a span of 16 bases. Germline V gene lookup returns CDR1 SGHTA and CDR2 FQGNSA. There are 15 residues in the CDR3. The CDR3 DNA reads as TGTGCCAGCAGCTTAGCTTGGCTCGCTTTTTCGACGCAGTATTTT. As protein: CASSLAWLAFSTQYF. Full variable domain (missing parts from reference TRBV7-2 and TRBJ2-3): GAGVSQSPSNKVTEKGKDVELRCDPISGHTALYWYRQSLGQGLEFLIYFQGNSAPDKSGLPSDRFSAERTGGSVSTLTIQRTQQEDSAVYLCASSLAWLAFSTQYFGPGTRLTVL.

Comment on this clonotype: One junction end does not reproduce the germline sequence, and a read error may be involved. CDR3 DNA sequence: TGCGCCGGCAGCTTGGCTAGCGGGAGGGTAGAGACCCAGTACTTC. Translation gives CAGSLASGRVETQYF. The genes are TRBV5-1 and TRBJ2-5; 12 bases are shared with TRBD2. The V gene's germline CDR1 is SGHRS and CDR2 YFSETQ. The CDR3 length is 15 residues.

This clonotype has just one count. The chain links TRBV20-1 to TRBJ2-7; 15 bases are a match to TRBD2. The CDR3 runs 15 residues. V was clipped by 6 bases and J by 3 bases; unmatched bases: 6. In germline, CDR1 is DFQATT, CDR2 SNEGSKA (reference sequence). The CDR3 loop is CSAGLAGGPGYEQYF. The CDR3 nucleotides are TGCAGTGCAGGACTAGCGGGAGGGCCTGGCTACGAGCAGTACTTC.

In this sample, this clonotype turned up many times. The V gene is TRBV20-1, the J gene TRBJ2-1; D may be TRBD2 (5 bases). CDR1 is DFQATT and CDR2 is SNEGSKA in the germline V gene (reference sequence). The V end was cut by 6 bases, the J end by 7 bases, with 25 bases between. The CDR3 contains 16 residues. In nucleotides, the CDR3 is TGCAGTGCCCTCGCTGGCGGGTTAGCGTCGGGGAATGAGCAGTTCTTC. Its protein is CSALAGGLASGNEQFF.

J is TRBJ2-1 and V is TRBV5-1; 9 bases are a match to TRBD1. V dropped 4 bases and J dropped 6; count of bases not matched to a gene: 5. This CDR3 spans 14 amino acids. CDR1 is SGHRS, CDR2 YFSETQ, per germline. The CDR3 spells CASSKGQGRNEQFF. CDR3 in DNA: TGCGCCAGCAGCAAGGGACAGGGTCGCAATGAGCAGTTCTTC.

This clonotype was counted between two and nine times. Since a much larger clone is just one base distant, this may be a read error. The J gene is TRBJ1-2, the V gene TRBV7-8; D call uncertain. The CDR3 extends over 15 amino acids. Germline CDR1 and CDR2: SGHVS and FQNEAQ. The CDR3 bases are TGTGCCAGCGGCTTAGCGTTAGGCCCTAACTATGGCTACCCCTTC. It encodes CASGLALGPNYGYPF. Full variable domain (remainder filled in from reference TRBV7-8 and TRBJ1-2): GAGVSQSPRYKVAKRGQDVALRCDPISGHVSLFWYQQALGQGPEFLTYFQNEAQLDKSGLPSDRFFAERPEGSVSTLKIQRTQQEDSAVYLCASGLALGPNYGYPFGSGTRLTVV.

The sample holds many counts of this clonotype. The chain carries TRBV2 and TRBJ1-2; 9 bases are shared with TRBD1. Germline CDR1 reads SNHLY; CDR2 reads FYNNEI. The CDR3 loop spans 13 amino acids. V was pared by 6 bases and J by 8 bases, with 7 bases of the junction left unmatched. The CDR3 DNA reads TGTGCCAGCAGAGGACAGGGGCGGGAGGGCTACACCTTC. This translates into CASRGQGREGYTF.

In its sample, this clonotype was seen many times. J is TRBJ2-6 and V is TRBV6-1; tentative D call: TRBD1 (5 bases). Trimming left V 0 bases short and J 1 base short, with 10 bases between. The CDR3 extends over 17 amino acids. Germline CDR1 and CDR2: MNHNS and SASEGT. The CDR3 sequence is CASSEALRQSGANVLTF. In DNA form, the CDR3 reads TGTGCCAGCAGTGAAGCGCTTCGACAGTCTGGGGCCAACGTCCTGACTTTC.

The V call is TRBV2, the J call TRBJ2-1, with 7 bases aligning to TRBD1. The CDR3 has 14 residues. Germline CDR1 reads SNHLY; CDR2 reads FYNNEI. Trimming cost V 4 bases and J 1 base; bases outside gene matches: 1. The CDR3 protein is CASSVRGSYNEQFF. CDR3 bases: TGTGCCAGCAGTGTCAGGGGGTCCTACAATGAGCAGTTCTTC.

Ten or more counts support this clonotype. The CDR3 DNA reads as TGTGCCACCCGCGGACGACTGGGGCACTCCTACGAGCAGTACTTC. It specifies CATRGRLGHSYEQYF. V is TRBV10-3 and J is TRBJ2-7; D is possibly TRBD1 (5 bases). Deletions cut 10 bases from V and 0 bases from J, with 19 bases between. The CDR3 is 15 amino acids. In germline, CDR1 is ENHRY, CDR2 SYGVKD.

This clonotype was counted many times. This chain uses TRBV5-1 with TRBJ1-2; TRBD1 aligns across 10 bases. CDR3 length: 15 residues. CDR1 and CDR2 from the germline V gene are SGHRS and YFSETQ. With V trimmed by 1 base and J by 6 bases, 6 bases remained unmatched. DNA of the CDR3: TGCGCCAGCAGCTTGTTGACAGGGGGCGAAAATGGCTACACCTTC. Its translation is CASSLLTGGENGYTF.

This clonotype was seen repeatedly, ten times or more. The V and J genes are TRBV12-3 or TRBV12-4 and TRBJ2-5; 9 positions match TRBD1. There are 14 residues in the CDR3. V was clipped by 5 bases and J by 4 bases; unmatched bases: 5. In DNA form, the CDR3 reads TGTGCCAGCAGTCAGGGACAGGGAGGAGAGACCCAGTACTTC. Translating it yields CASSQGQGGETQYF.

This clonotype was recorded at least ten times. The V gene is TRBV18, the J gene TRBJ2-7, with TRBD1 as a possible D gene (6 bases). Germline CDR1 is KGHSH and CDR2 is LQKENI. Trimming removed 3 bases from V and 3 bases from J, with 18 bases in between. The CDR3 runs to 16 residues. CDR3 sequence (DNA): TGTGCCAGCTCACCCCCCCAGGGGACACTCAACTACGAGCAGTACTTC. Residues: CASSPPQGTLNYEQYF.

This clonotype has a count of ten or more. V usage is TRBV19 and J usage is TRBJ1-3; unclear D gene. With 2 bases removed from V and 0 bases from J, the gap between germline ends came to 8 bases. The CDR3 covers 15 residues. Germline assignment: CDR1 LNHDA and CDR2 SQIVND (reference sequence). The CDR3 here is CASSITVSSGNTIYF. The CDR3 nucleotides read TGTGCCAGTAGTATAACGGTTAGCTCTGGAAACACCATATATTTT. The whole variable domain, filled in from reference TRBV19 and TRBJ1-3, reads DGGITQSPKYLFRKEGQNVTLSCEQNLNHDAMYWYRQDPGQGLRLIYYSQIVNDFQKGDIAEGYSVSREKKESFPLTVTSAQKNPTAFYLCASSITVSSGNTIYFGEGSWLTVV.

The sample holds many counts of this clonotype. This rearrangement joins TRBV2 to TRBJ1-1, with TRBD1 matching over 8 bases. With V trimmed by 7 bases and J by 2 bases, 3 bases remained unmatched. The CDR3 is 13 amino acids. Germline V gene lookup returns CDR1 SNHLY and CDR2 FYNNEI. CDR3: CASTRGRNTEAFF. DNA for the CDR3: TGTGCCAGCACCAGGGGGCGTAACACTGAAGCTTTCTTT.